A selection of T cell receptor beta chains follows, all from one sample in a study of CD8+ T cells in alopecia areata. Here immunoSEQ multiplex PCR was the method, and the copy in TCRdb shows in-frame clones only, minus some. The data contain more than 110,000 clones, around half of them seen just once; the ten biggest clones take up approximately 16%. Source: CD8+ T cells sorted from blood, taken at week 4, from a patient treated with tofacitinib. These receptors were collected from a human donor with alopecia areata. Each CDR3 is given with its conserved first and last residue. A D gene is named only where the DNA matches it firmly. Only part of the rows carry a size: once, few, many, or a class if the clone is expanded.

D gene	clone size	CDR3 length	J gene	V gene	CDR3 protein	CDR3 DNA
-	few	14	TRBJ1-2	TRBV13	CASSFSSSNYGYTF	TGTGCCAGCAGCTTTAGCAGCTCTAACTATGGCTACACCTTC
-	-	11	TRBJ2-3	TRBV2	CASRAHIREYF	TGTGCCAGCAGGGCCCATATACGGGAGTATTTT
-	-	15	TRBJ1-2	TRBV4-3	CASSQDPGLFYGYTF	TGCGCCAGCAGCCAAGATCCGGGACTGTTCTATGGCTACACCTTC
-	-	18	TRBJ1-6	TRBV25-1	CASRGSGQPFSYNSPLHF	TGTGCCAGCAGGGGCTCTGGGCAGCCTTTCTCCTATAATTCACCCCTCCACTTT
-	-	13	TRBJ1-2	TRBV7-9	CASSLGQIYGYTF	TGTGCCAGCAGCTTAGGACAGATCTATGGCTACACCTTC
-	once	13	TRBJ2-7	TRBV7-9	CASSLPGRYEQYF	TGTGCCAGCAGCTTACCGGGTCGATACGAGCAGTACTTC
TRBD1	-	13	TRBJ1-5	TRBV2	CASSETGGQPQHF	TGTGCCAGCTCCGAGACAGGGGGCCAGCCCCAGCATTTT
-	-	15	TRBJ1-1	TRBV11-2	CASRTTDGWNTEAFF	TGTGCCAGCAGGACAACCGACGGATGGAACACTGAAGCTTTCTTT
TRBD2	-	13	TRBJ2-1	TRBV29-1	CSGTSGGPNEQFF	TGCAGCGGGACTAGCGGGGGGCCTAATGAGCAGTTCTTC
-	few	11	TRBJ1-2	TRBV29-1	CSQGGPEGYTF	TGCAGCCAGGGAGGCCCAGAGGGATACACCTTC
TRBD1	-	15	TRBJ2-1	TRBV5-4	CASRSDRGRYNEQFF	TGTGCCAGCAGATCGGACAGGGGTCGTTACAATGAGCAGTTCTTC
-	-	13	TRBJ2-7	TRBV2	CASSEGPSYEQYF	TGTGCCAGCAGTGAAGGCCCCTCCTACGAGCAGTACTTC
-	-	13	TRBJ2-7	TRBV18	CASSPSTSYEQYF	TGTGCCAGCTCTCCGAGCACCTCCTACGAGCAGTACTTC
-	few	14	TRBJ1-5	TRBV5-6	CASSLGGGDQSQHF	TGTGCCAGCAGCTTGGGAGGCGGGGACCAGTCCCAGCATTTT
-	few	11	TRBJ2-7	TRBV11-2	CASSTSYEQYF	TGTGCCAGCAGCACGAGCTACGAGCAGTACTTC
-	once	14	TRBJ2-7	TRBV7-6	CASSSRGLSYEQYF	TGTGCCAGCAGCTCCAGGGGCCTCTCCTACGAGCAGTACTTC
-	-	11	TRBJ1-2	TRBV30	CAWSVGVGNTF	-
TRBD2	few	15	TRBJ2-5	TRBV15	CATTPSGGAGETQYF	TGTGCCACCACACCTAGCGGGGGGGCTGGAGAGACCCAGTACTTC
-	-	12	TRBJ1-1	TRBV11-2	CASSTTRTEAFF	TGTGCCAGCAGCACAACCAGGACTGAAGCTTTCTTT
-	-	13	TRBJ2-5	TRBV30	CAWSPISGETQYF	TGTGCCTGGAGTCCTATCTCTGGGGAGACCCAGTACTTC
TRBD2	-	15	TRBJ2-3	TRBV11-2	CASSRTSGGADTQYF	TGTGCCAGCAGCAGGACTAGCGGGGGAGCAGATACGCAGTATTTT
-	-	14	TRBJ1-2	TRBV27	CASSLSGGWRGYTF	TGTGCCAGCAGTTTATCGGGGGGCTGGCGGGGCTACACCTTC
-	few	13	TRBJ2-2	TRBV27	CATKGGSGGELFF	TGTGCCACCAAGGGGGGTTCCGGTGGGGAGCTGTTTTTT
TRBD1	-	14	TRBJ1-5	TRBV19	CASWAGGGNQPQHF	TGTGCCAGCTGGGCAGGGGGAGGCAATCAGCCCCAGCATTTT
-	-	15	TRBJ2-7	TRBV11-2	CASSTPWGRDYEQYF	TGTGCCAGCAGCACCCCGTGGGGTCGCGACTACGAGCAGTACTTC
-	-	17	TRBJ2-1	TRBV6-9	CASNSLLAPSSYNEQFF	TGTGCCAGCAACTCCCTACTAGCACCAAGCTCCTACAATGAGCAGTTCTTC
-	-	13	TRBJ1-2	TRBV5-4	CASSLEPQGGYTF	TGTGCCAGCAGCTTGGAACCACAAGGGGGCTACACCTTC
-	-	16	TRBJ2-7	TRBV27	CASSFHRGDGGYEQYF	TGTGCCAGCAGTTTCCATCGTGGGGACGGCGGCTACGAGCAGTACTTC
-	-	14	TRBJ2-2	TRBV5-1	CASSPPGDTGELFF	TGCGCCAGCAGCCCCCCTGGCGACACCGGGGAGCTGTTTTTT